This TCR beta chain is from a study of spatial heterogeneity in lung cancer. Study-level background: Raw sequencing reads included, on average, more than eight appearances of each unique TCR and UMI combination. Study-level points and caveats: The study found that expanded intratumoral alpha and beta TCR counts tracked tumor mutation counts.

The CDR3 has 15 residues. Trimming removed 6 bases from V and 6 bases from J, with 15 bases in between. TCRdb ran MiXCR on the 5' RACE reads and lists one entry per CDR3 protein. The data hold roughly 16,000 distinct CDR3 sequences, with 6.2% observed a single time. Time point here: sample taken at primary tumor resection. There were 65 or so donors, all of them untreated patients with early-stage non-small cell lung cancer. The study sequenced unsorted whole RNA from tumor, nontumor lung or frozen PBMC. This clonotype was seen many times. The antigen is unknown. This clonotype was obtained from a male donor with early-stage non-small cell lung cancer. V usage is TRBV12-3 or TRBV12-4 and J usage is TRBJ1-6, with D possibly matching TRBD1 (5 bases). This specimen consisted of lung tumor tissue, obtained at surgery. The CDR3 is CASSSRVQGNSPLHF. DNA of the CDR3: TGTGCCAGCAGCTCCCGGGTCCAGGGTAATTCACCCCTCCACTTT.